This record concerns one T cell receptor (beta chain) sequence. This specimen belongs to a study of blood T cell repertoires in COVID-19. The method was immunoSEQ multiplex PCR; TCRdb's version includes in-frame clones alone and lacks a portion of them. The sample has about 26,000 clones; 82% are singletons. Losses at the gene ends were 3 bases for V and 0 bases for J; bases not matched to a gene: 1. CDR1 and CDR2 from the germline V gene are MDHEN and SYDVKM. This CDR3 region has 14 residues. The genes are TRBV28 and TRBJ1-1; 7 nucleotides match TRBD1. Material: peripheral blood. The TCR originated in a human donor in a cohort sampled during active COVID-19. CDR3 bases: TGTGCCAGCAGTTTCAGGGGGGTGAACACTGAAGCTTTCTTT. Its translation is CASSFRGVNTEAFF.